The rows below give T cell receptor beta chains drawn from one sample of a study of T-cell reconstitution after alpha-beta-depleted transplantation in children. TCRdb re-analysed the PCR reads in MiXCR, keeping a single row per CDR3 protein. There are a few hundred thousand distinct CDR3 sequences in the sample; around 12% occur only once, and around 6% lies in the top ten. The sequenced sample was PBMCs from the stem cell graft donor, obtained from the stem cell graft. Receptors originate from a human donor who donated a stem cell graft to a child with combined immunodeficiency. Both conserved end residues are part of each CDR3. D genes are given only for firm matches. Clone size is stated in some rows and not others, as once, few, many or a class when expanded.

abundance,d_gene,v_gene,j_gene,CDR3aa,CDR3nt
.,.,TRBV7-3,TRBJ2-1,CASSLGGLGSEQFF,TGTGCCAGCAGCTTGGGGGGTCTCGGTTCTGAGCAGTTCTTC
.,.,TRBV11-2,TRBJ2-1,CASSFHWGIDNEQFF,TGTGCCAGCAGCTTCCATTGGGGGATTGACAATGAGCAGTTCTTC
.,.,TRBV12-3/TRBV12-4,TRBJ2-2,CASSLITGPTGELFF,TGTGCCAGCAGTTTAATTACAGGGCCAACCGGGGAGCTGTTTTTT
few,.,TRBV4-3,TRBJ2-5,CASSQGTRRETQYF,TGCGCCAGCAGCCAAGGGACCAGGCGCGAGACCCAGTACTTC
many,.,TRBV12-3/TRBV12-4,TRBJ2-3,CASSLRSDTQYF,TGTGCCAGCAGTCTCCGGTCAGATACGCAGTATTTT
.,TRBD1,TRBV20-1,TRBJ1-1,CSARKTGAVEAFF,TGCAGTGCTAGAAAGACAGGGGCCGTGGAAGCTTTCTTT
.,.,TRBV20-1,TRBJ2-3,CSARQSTDTQYF,TGCAGTGCTAGACAATCTACAGATACGCAGTATTTT
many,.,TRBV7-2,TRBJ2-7,CASSLITGLSYEQYF,TGTGCCAGCAGCTTAATTACAGGGCTCTCCTACGAGCAGTACTTC
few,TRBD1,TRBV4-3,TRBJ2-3,CASSRGTGASTDTQYF,TGCGCCAGCAGCCGCGGGACAGGGGCCAGCACAGATACGCAGTATTTT
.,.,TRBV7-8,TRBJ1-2,CASSSDAGLSYGYTF,TGTGCCAGCAGCTCGGACGCAGGATTGTCCTATGGCTACACCTTC
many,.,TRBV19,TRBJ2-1,CASSRSPGLGEQFF,TGTGCCAGTAGTAGGTCCCCCGGGTTGGGTGAGCAGTTCTTC
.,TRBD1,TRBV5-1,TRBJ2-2,CASSLGPTGIRELFF,TGCGCCAGCAGCTTGGGCCCGACAGGGATCCGGGAGCTGTTTTTT
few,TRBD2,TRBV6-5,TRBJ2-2,CASSLRHGEGGDTGELFF,TGTGCCAGCAGTTTGCGACACGGGGAGGGTGGGGACACCGGGGAGCTGTTTTTT
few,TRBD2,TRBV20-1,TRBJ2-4,CSARTSLDIQYF,TGCAGTGCGAGGACTAGCTTGGACATTCAGTACTTC
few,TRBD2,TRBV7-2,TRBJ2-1,CASSLALLPGGPTNEQFF,TGTGCCAGCAGCTTAGCGCTCTTGCCGGGGGGGCCTACCAATGAGCAGTTCTTC
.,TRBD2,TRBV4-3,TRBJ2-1,CASSQDWVSGGARGVF,TGCGCCAGCAGCCAAGATTGGGTTAGCGGGGGGGCGCGGGGAGTCTTC
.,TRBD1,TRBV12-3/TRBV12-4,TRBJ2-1,CASSIFDRGNEQFF,TGTGCCAGCAGTATTTTCGACAGGGGCAATGAGCAGTTCTTC
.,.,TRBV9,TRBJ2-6,CASSIQGFGANVLTF,TGTGCCAGCAGCATTCAGGGTTTTGGGGCCAACGTCCTGACTTTC
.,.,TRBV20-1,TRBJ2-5,CSARLGSGGETQYF,TGCAGTGCTAGATTGGGTTCTGGGGGAGAGACCCAGTACTTC
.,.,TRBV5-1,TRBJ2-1,CASSSLGTESSYNEQFF,TGCGCCAGCAGCTCCCTCGGGACTGAAAGCTCCTACAATGAGCAGTTCTTC
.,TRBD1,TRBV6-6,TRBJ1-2,CASGQGTYYTF,TGTGCCAGCGGACAGGGGACGTATTACACCTTC
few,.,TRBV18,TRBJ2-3,CASSPLQTDTQYF,TGTGCCAGCTCACCCCTTCAAACAGATACGCAGTATTTT
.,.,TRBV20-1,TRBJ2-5,CSARVQQETQYF,TGCAGTGCTAGGGTCCAGCAAGAGACCCAGTACTTC
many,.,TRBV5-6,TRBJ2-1,CASSFPSTPYNEQFF,TGTGCCAGCAGCTTCCCCTCTACCCCCTACAATGAGCAGTTCTTC